A selection of T cell receptor beta chains follows, all from one sample in a study of T cell responses to AZD1222 COVID-19 vaccine. Measured with immunoSEQ multiplex PCR; TCRdb has only the in-frame clones, and not every one. The table lists approximately 190,000 clones, roughly 88% of them singletons. Here the sequenced sample was peripheral blood, taken on day 0 of AZD1222 vaccination. All receptors come from an adult in good health. The CDR3 runs from the conserved cysteine through the conserved F or W. The D gene is left open where the match is weak. Expanded clones are given a class, and other clones once, few, many or no size at all.

>TRBJ2-7|TRBV9|-|TRBD1
CASSVGLGGQGSPYEQYF
TGTGCCAGCAGCGTAGGTTTAGGGGGACAGGGGTCCCCCTACGAGCAGTACTTC
>TRBJ2-3|TRBV7-9|-|-
CASSLGHWSSTDTQYF
TGTGCCAGCAGCTTAGGCCATTGGTCTAGCACAGATACGCAGTATTTT
>TRBJ1-2|TRBV29-1|-|-
CSVESEGRNYGYTF
TGCAGCGTTGAGAGTGAGGGGAGGAACTATGGCTACACCTTC
>TRBJ2-3|TRBV5-5|-|-
CASSSTTDTQYF
TGTGCCAGCAGCTCGACGACAGATACGCAGTATTTT
>TRBJ2-3|TRBV15|once|-
CATSRDRDTQYF
TGTGCCACCAGCAGAGATAGGGATACGCAGTATTTT
>TRBJ1-2|TRBV20-1|-|-
CSGYGYTF
TGCAGTGGATATGGCTACACCTTC
>TRBJ2-2|TRBV2|-|-
CASSPTTGELFF
TGTGCCAGCAGCCCAACCACCGGGGAGCTGTTTTTT
>TRBJ1-3|TRBV2|-|TRBD1
CASLGQGANTIYF
TGTGCCAGCCTTGGACAGGGGGCTAACACCATATATTTT
>TRBJ1-3|TRBV27|-|-
CASRAGAGNTIYF
TGTGCCAGCCGTGCCGGGGCTGGAAACACCATATATTTT
>TRBJ1-6|TRBV7-3|-|-
CASRLDLLDNSPLHF
TGTGCCAGCAGACTCGACCTCCTCGATAATTCACCCCTCCACTTT
>TRBJ2-3|TRBV4-2|-|-
CASSQVSGDGTDTQYF
TGTGCCAGCAGCCAAGTTTCTGGGGATGGCACAGATACGCAGTATTTT
>TRBJ1-6|TRBV19|once|-
CASSMGNSPLHF
TGTGCCAGTAGTATGGGGAATTCACCCCTCCACTTT
>TRBJ1-2|TRBV19|-|-
CASSPIDGANYGYTF
TGTGCCAGTAGTCCTATCGACGGGGCTAACTATGGCTACACCTTC
>TRBJ2-5|TRBV11-2|-|TRBD2
CASSLLTRGGETQYF
TGTGCCAGCAGCCTACTTACTAGGGGAGGGGAGACCCAGTACTTC
>TRBJ1-6|TRBV7-8|once|TRBD1
CASSLASGTGNNSPLHF
TGTGCCAGCAGCTTAGCTTCCGGGACAGGGAATAATTCACCCCTCCACTTT
>TRBJ2-7|TRBV28|-|TRBD1
CASSLGNRGREQYF
TGTGCCAGCAGTTTGGGGAACAGGGGACGGGAGCAGTACTTC
>TRBJ2-7|TRBV7-9|-|-
CASSKDIALNYEQYF
TGTGCCAGCAGTAAGGACATCGCTTTAAATTACGAGCAGTACTTC
>TRBJ2-1|TRBV13|-|TRBD2
CASSFSGGLRHEQFF
TGTGCCAGCAGCTTCAGCGGGGGGTTACGACATGAGCAGTTCTTC
>TRBJ1-2|TRBV4-2|-|-
CASSQDYKGNYGYTF
TGTGCCAGCAGCCAAGATTATAAGGGGAACTATGGCTACACCTTC
>TRBJ1-4|TRBV29-1|-|-
CSVGPGQNEKLFF
TGCAGCGTTGGTCCAGGCCAAAATGAAAAACTGTTTTTT
>TRBJ2-4|TRBV5-8|-|TRBD1
CASSLSGQGNIQYF
TGTGCCAGCAGCTTGTCCGGACAGGGAAACATTCAGTACTTC
>TRBJ2-7|TRBV12-3/TRBV12-4|-|-
CASRSGDGEQYF
TGTGCCAGCAGGTCGGGGGACGGGGAGCAGTACTTC
>TRBJ2-3|TRBV19|-|-
CASNGGMTDTQYF
TGTGCCAGTAACGGCGGTATGACAGATACGCAGTATTTT
>TRBJ1-2|TRBV12-5|-|TRBD1
CASGPGQHLYGYTF
TGTGCTAGTGGGCCGGGACAGCATCTCTATGGCTACACCTTC
>TRBJ2-1|TRBV5-5|-|-
CASSYFSPYNEQFF
TGTGCCAGCAGTTATTTTAGCCCCTACAATGAGCAGTTCTTC
>TRBJ2-4|TRBV27|-|-
CASRSLAKNIQYF
TGTGCCAGCAGATCCCTCGCCAAAAACATTCAGTACTTC
>TRBJ1-5|TRBV7-2|-|-
CASSLALGEEQPQHF
TGTGCCAGCAGCTTAGCGCTGGGTGAGGAACAGCCCCAGCATTTT
>TRBJ2-5|TRBV19|-|-
CASSITTGPVPETQYF
TGTGCCAGTAGTATCACGACAGGACCGGTACCAGAGACCCAGTACTTC
>TRBJ2-1|TRBV28|-|-
CASSVIAISSYNEQFF
TGTGCCAGCAGTGTGATAGCGATTAGCTCCTACAATGAGCAGTTCTTC
>TRBJ1-4|TRBV25-1|-|TRBD1
CASRGPGQSNEKLFF
TGTGCCAGCAGGGGACCGGGACAGTCTAATGAAAAACTGTTTTTT
>TRBJ2-7|TRBV28|-|-
CASSTTLQGGWVYDGQYF
TGTGCCAGCAGTACGACACTTCAGGGGGGTTGGGTTTACGATGGGCAGTACTTC
>TRBJ1-5|TRBV27|once|TRBD1
CASREGAGNSNQPQHF
TGTGCCAGCAGGGAGGGGGCGGGAAATAGCAATCAGCCCCAGCATTTT
>TRBJ1-4|TRBV5-1|-|TRBD1
CASSLGQGIEKLFF
TGCGCCAGCAGCCTTGGACAGGGAATTGAAAAACTGTTTTTT
>TRBJ2-1|TRBV7-9|-|-
CASSPGIVEQFF
TGTGCCAGCAGCCCGGGGATAGTTGAGCAGTTCTTC
>TRBJ2-7|TRBV16|few|-
CASSRSLDRRDEQYF
TGTGCCAGCAGCCGGAGCCTGGACAGACGGGACGAGCAGTACTTC
>TRBJ2-6|TRBV27|-|-
CASSPTPASGANVLTF
TGTGCCAGCAGTCCGACTCCGGCTTCTGGGGCCAACGTCCTGACTTTC
>TRBJ1-1|TRBV10-3|-|TRBD1
CAIGTGQGSSEAFF
TGTGCCATCGGAACAGGACAGGGGAGCTCTGAAGCTTTCTTT
>TRBJ2-1|TRBV10-2|-|-
CASKTFSSYNEQFF
TGCGCCAGCAAAACATTTTCCTCCTACAATGAGCAGTTCTTC
>TRBJ1-1|TRBV29-1|few|TRBD1
CSVIRTGGLRTEAFF
TGCAGCGTAATAAGGACAGGGGGTCTTAGGACTGAAGCTTTCTTT
>TRBJ2-4|TRBV19|-|TRBD1
CASSTSSRGRDIQYF
TGTGCCAGTAGTACTTCCAGTAGGGGGCGAGACATTCAGTACTTC
>TRBJ1-3|TRBV4-1|once|-
CASSPTNSGSGNTIYF
TGCGCCAGCAGCCCAACGAACAGCGGCTCTGGAAACACCATATATTTT
>TRBJ2-5|TRBV3-1/TRBV3-2|-|TRBD1
CASSQGSGGRETQYF
TGTGCCAGCAGCCAAGGCTCAGGGGGCAGGGAGACCCAGTACTTC
>TRBJ1-2|TRBV7-2|-|TRBD1
CASSFDRVGYTF
TGTGCCAGCAGCTTCGACAGGGTTGGCTACACCTTC
>TRBJ2-3|TRBV5-4|-|TRBD2
CASSLVAGVTDTQYF
TGTGCCAGCAGCTTGGTAGCGGGGGTTACGGATACGCAGTATTTT
>TRBJ2-7|TRBV6-5|-|TRBD2
CASSFRGLASYEQYF
TGTGCCAGCAGCTTCCGTGGACTAGCCTCCTACGAGCAGTACTTC
>TRBJ2-1|TRBV19|once|-
CASSIRLATGQFNEQFF
TGTGCCAGTAGTATACGCCTCGCTACTGGACAGTTCAATGAGCAGTTCTTC
>TRBJ1-2|TRBV4-2|-|-
CASSQSPALLNYGYTF
TGTGCCAGCAGCCAATCCCCAGCGCTTCTTAACTATGGCTACACCTTC
>TRBJ2-7|TRBV18|-|TRBD1
CASSPRGRDEQYF
TGTGCCAGCTCACCAAGGGGGCGGGACGAGCAGTACTTC
>TRBJ1-4|TRBV7-2|-|-
CASSLVGRGNEKLFF
TGTGCCAGCAGCTTAGTTGGCAGGGGTAATGAAAAACTGTTTTTT
>TRBJ2-2|TRBV28|few|-
CASSSKRGRLAITGELFF
TGTGCCAGCAGTTCCAAAAGGGGTCGGCTAGCGATCACCGGGGAGCTGTTTTTT
>TRBJ1-1|TRBV10-3|-|-
CAISPEGSYTEAFF
TGTGCCATCAGTCCAGAGGGAAGTTACACTGAAGCTTTCTTT
>TRBJ1-6|TRBV11-3|-|TRBD1
CASSFRGRPYNSPLHF
TGTGCCAGCAGCTTCAGGGGGAGACCCTATAATTCACCCCTCCACTTT
>TRBJ1-5|TRBV19|-|-
CASSIDPRPGQPQHF
TGTGCCAGTAGTATCGACCCGCGGCCTGGGCAGCCCCAGCATTTT
>TRBJ1-1|TRBV5-1|once|-
CASSLVGGNTEAFF
TGCGCCAGCAGCTTGGTCGGAGGGAACACTGAAGCTTTCTTT
>TRBJ2-2|TRBV4-1|-|TRBD1
CASSQGRGLGGELFF
TGCGCCAGCAGCCAAGGCAGGGGGCTTGGCGGGGAGCTGTTTTTT
>TRBJ1-5|TRBV5-4|-|-
CASSLDESRSQHF
TGTGCCAGCAGCTTGGACGAATCTCGGTCCCAGCATTTT
>TRBJ1-5|TRBV29-1|-|TRBD1
CSVVAGTGTDGYSNQPQHF
TGCAGCGTTGTCGCCGGGACAGGGACGGATGGTTATAGCAATCAGCCCCAGCATTTT
>TRBJ1-1|TRBV6-2/TRBV6-3|-|-
CASGRPNTEAFF
TGTGCCAGCGGCCGCCCGAACACTGAAGCTTTCTTT
>TRBJ2-1|TRBV2|-|-
CASSEGRLSSYNEQFF
TGTGCCAGCAGTGAAGGTCGTCTCAGCTCCTACAATGAGCAGTTCTTC